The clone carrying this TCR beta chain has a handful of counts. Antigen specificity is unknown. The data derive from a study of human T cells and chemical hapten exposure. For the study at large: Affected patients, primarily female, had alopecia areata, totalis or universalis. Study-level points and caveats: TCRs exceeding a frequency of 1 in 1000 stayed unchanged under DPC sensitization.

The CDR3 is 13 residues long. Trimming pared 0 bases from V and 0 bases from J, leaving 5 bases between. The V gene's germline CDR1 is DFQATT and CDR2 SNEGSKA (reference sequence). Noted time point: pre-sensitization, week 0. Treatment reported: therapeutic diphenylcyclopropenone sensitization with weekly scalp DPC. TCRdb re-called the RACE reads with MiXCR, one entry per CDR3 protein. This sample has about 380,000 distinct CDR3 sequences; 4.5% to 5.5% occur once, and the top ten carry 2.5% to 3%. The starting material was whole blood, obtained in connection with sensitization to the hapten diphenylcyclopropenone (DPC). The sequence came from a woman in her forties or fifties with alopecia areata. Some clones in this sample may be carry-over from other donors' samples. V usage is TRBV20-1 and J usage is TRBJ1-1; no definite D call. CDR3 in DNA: TGCAGTGCTAGAGACACTATGAACACTGAAGCTTTCTTT. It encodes CSARDTMNTEAFF.